These 14 T cell receptor beta chains originate from one sample sequenced in a study of blood T cell repertoires in COVID-19 (TCRdb year 2020). Library preparation used the immunoSEQ multiplex PCR assay. TCRdb limited this immuneACCESS table to in-frame rearrangements with V and J called. A share of clones is missing; checked studies link under half to unresolved V genes, and the rest is unexplained. The sample has 450,000 to 500,000 clones on record, about nine tenths of them singletons. The top ten constitute around 8% of the sample. Sequenced sample: PBMCs or T cells enriched from blood (not recorded which). All receptors come from a woman aged 60-75 years who had recovered from COVID-19.

This clone was seen a handful of times. The chain combines TRBV5-1 with TRBJ2-2, with D perhaps TRBD2 (6 bases). The ends were cut back, 0 bases at V and 0 bases at J, with 9 bases in the middle. CDR3 length: 16 residues. In germline, CDR1 is SGHRS, CDR2 YFSETQ. CDR3 amino acids: CASSLAGLPNTGELFF. In nucleotides, the CDR3 is TGCGCCAGCAGCTTGGCGGGACTCCCGAACACCGGGGAGCTGTTTTTT. Full variable domain (missing parts from reference TRBV5-1 and TRBJ2-2): KAGVTQTPRYLIKTRGQQVTLSCSPISGHRSVSWYQQTPGQGLQFLFEYFSETQRNKGNFPGRFSGRQFSNSRSEMNVSTLELGDSALYLCASSLAGLPNTGELFFGEGSRLTVL.

This clone was detected a few times. The rearrangement uses TRBV6-5 and TRBJ1-2, with D maybe TRBD1 (6 bases). The CDR3 runs 13 residues. Germline values: CDR1 MNHEY, CDR2 SVGAGI. V was pared by 4 bases and J by 4 bases, with 10 bases between. The CDR3 nucleotides read TGTGCCAGCAGTTGGCCAGGGGCCTATGGCTACACCTTC. Translating gives CASSWPGAYGYTF.

CDR3: CATMKVDFYEQYF. The DNA of the CDR3 is TGTGCCACCATGAAGGTGGACTTCTACGAGCAGTACTTC. The J gene is TRBJ2-7, the V gene TRBV24-1; possibly TRBD2 for D (5 bases). Trimming removed 8 bases at V and 3 bases at J, with 13 bases between. This CDR3 has 13 residues. Germline lookup yields CDR1 KGHDR and CDR2 SFDVKD.

The V and J genes are TRBV11-3 and TRBJ1-3; tentatively, D is TRBD1 (5 bases). Trimming pared 5 bases from V and 3 bases from J, leaving 14 bases between. The CDR3 length is 15 residues. Germline CDR1 is SGHNT and CDR2 is YENEEA. The CDR3 here is CASSSGGAIGNTIYF. CDR3 nucleotide sequence: TGTGCCAGCAGCAGCGGAGGGGCCATTGGAAACACCATATATTTT.

The rearrangement links TRBV5-4 to TRBJ2-5; 11 bases map to TRBD1. In germline, CDR1 is SGHNT, CDR2 YYREEE (reference sequence). Trimming removed 2 bases from V and 4 bases from J; junction bases left unmatched: 4. The CDR3 is 15 amino acids. CDR3 residues: CASSFPGQGGETQYF. CDR3 in DNA: TGTGCCAGCAGCTTCCCGGGACAGGGGGGAGAGACCCAGTACTTC.

This rearrangement joins TRBV11-3 to TRBJ2-7; 10 bases line up with TRBD2. CDR1 SGHNT and CDR2 YENEEA come from the germline V gene. The V gene end was trimmed by 4 bases and the J gene end by 5 bases; junction bases not matched to a gene: 8. The CDR3 extends over 15 amino acids. The CDR3 here is CASSSPGLAFNEQYF. The CDR3 DNA sequence: TGTGCCAGCAGCTCGCCGGGACTAGCGTTCAACGAGCAGTACTTC.

This clone was found once. The V and J genes are TRBV10-3 and TRBJ2-7; 10 positions agree with TRBD2. V dropped 0 bases and J dropped 0; count of bases not matched to a gene: 5. The CDR3 length is 17 residues. Per germline, CDR1 ENHRY and CDR2 SYGVKD. This CDR3 is CAISESVWTSGSYEQYV. CDR3 DNA: TGTGCCATCAGTGAGTCTGTATGGACTAGCGGCTCCTACGAGCAGTACGTC.

V is TRBV6-5 and J is TRBJ1-2; 10 bases fit TRBD1. Germline V gene sequence: CDR1 MNHEY, CDR2 SVGAGI. Unmatched junction bases numbered 9, after V lost 5 bases and J lost 6 bases. CDR3 size: 15 residues. Here the CDR3 reads CASSPDGQGVDGYTF. CDR3 DNA: TGTGCCAGCAGTCCTGACGGACAGGGGGTGGATGGCTACACCTTC.

This clone is a singleton in its sample. This CDR3 reads CAVQGVNTEAFF. The CDR3 region has the DNA TGTGCCGTACAGGGGGTGAACACTGAAGCTTTCTTT. The V and J genes are TRBV6-6 and TRBJ1-1; 8 bases are shared with TRBD1. The germline V gene encodes CDR1 MNHNY and CDR2 SVGAGI (reference sequence). The junction had 2 bases not matched to a gene; V was cut back by 11 bases and J by 0 bases. The CDR3 sequence is 12 residues long.

The chain is built from TRBV11-2 and TRBJ1-2; possible D gene TRBD1, 5 bases. Trimming shortened V by 2 bases and J by 4 bases, and 11 bases separated the two germline ends. The CDR3 sequence is 14 residues long. Per the germline V gene, CDR1 is SGHAT and CDR2 is FQNNGV. CDR3 nucleotide sequence: TGTGCCAGCAGCTTAATCAGGGCCCCCTATGGCTACACCTTC. Translated, it gives CASSLIRAPYGYTF.

The rearrangement joins TRBV11-3 to TRBJ1-1; the match to TRBD1 covers 7 bases. The CDR3 has 15 amino acids. Trimming removed 5 bases from V and 1 base from J; junction bases left unmatched: 7. CDR1 and CDR2 from the germline V gene are SGHNT and YENEEA. The CDR3 protein is CASSIGTARNTEAFF. The CDR3 coding sequence is TGTGCCAGCAGCATAGGGACAGCCCGGAACACTGAAGCTTTCTTT.

The V call is TRBV10-3, the J call TRBJ2-2, with 7 nucleotides matching TRBD1. The CDR3 extends over 15 amino acids. V was clipped by 0 bases and J by 3 bases; unmatched bases: 1. CDR1 and CDR2 from the germline V gene are ENHRY and SYGVKD. CDR3 in amino acids: CAISESQGYTGELFF. In DNA, the CDR3 is TGTGCCATCAGTGAGTCACAGGGGTACACCGGGGAGCTGTTTTTT.

The rearrangement uses TRBV19 and TRBJ2-7; D not resolved. The CDR3 runs 13 residues. Germline V gene sequence: CDR1 LNHDA, CDR2 SQIVND (reference sequence). V was pared by 3 bases and J by 4 bases, with 10 bases between. In DNA form, the CDR3 reads TGTGCCAGTAGTATTCAGGCTGAGTACGAGCAGTACTTC. It yields the protein CASSIQAEYEQYF.

This clone was seen a handful of times. Other DNA sequences from this sample encode an identical CDR3 as well. This chain joins TRBV5-1 and TRBJ1-6; D perhaps matches TRBD1 (5 bases). The CDR3 extends over 13 amino acids. Germline loops: CDR1 SGHRS, CDR2 YFSETQ. The V end was cut by 0 bases, the J end by 7 bases, with 5 bases between. CDR3 in DNA: TGCGCCAGCAGCTTGGGACAGAATTCACCCCTCCACTTT. Translating gives CASSLGQNSPLHF.